The 31 T cell receptor beta chains below come from one sample, sequenced in a study of cytomegalovirus exposure and HLA in healthy donors. PCR primers comprised 60 Vbeta and 13 Jbeta primers. TCRdb's copy holds only in-frame clones and misses some; the assay was immunoSEQ multiplex PCR. The sample includes 150,000 to 200,000 clones, roughly 75% of them seen just once. Specimen: PBMCs. Receptor source: a male donor in good health and CMV-seronegative.

V gene TRBV7-3 combines with J gene TRBJ2-1; weak D call: TRBD2 (5 bases). The CDR3 extends over 12 amino acids. Trimming pared 5 bases from V and 10 bases from J, leaving 12 bases between. Germline loops: CDR1 SGHTA, CDR2 FQGTGA. CDR3 nucleotide sequence: TGTGCCAGCAGCCTCCACTCGGGGGAGCAGTTCTTC. Its protein product is CASSLHSGEQFF.

V is TRBV27 and J is TRBJ2-2, with D possibly TRBD2 on 6 matching bases. The V gene lost 7 bases and the J gene lost 3 bases, with 12 bases spanning the gap. In germline, CDR1 is MNHEY, CDR2 SMNVEV (reference sequence). CDR3 length: 14 residues. The chain's CDR3 is CASNTGLHTGELFF. DNA for the CDR3: TGTGCCAGCAATACGGGACTCCACACCGGGGAGCTGTTTTTT.

The chain employs TRBV27 and TRBJ2-1, with 7 bases aligning to TRBD1. Germline V gives CDR1 MNHEY, CDR2 SMNVEV (reference sequence). The V and J ends lost 7 bases and 3 bases, in that order; junction bases with no gene match: 6. The CDR3 is made up of 14 amino acids. This CDR3 reads CASTEGTDYNEQFF. In DNA, the CDR3 is TGTGCCAGCACCGAAGGGACAGACTACAATGAGCAGTTCTTC.

In this sample, this clone turned up a few times. The chain is built from TRBV6-1 and TRBJ2-7, with D tentatively TRBD2 (6 bases). In germline, CDR1 is MNHNS, CDR2 SASEGT. Trimming stripped 4 bases from V and 5 bases from J, with 9 bases between. The CDR3 runs to 12 residues. The CDR3 region is CASSVGTHEQYF. CDR3 bases: TGTGCCAGCAGTGTCGGGACTCACGAGCAGTACTTC.

The chain links TRBV15 to TRBJ2-5, with D hard to call. The better agreement between TRBJ2-7 and the DNA end casts doubt on the J call. Looked up from germline, CDR1 is LNHNV and CDR2 is YYDKDF (reference sequence). The CDR3 totals 14 residues. CDR3 amino acids: CATSRATQAGEQYF. As DNA, the CDR3 is TGTGCCACCAGCAGAGCGACCCAGGCCGGCGAGCAGTACTTC.

The chain carries TRBV6-5 and TRBJ1-1; D not certain. Germline assignment: CDR1 MNHEY and CDR2 SVGAGI. Trimming cost V 7 bases and J 4 bases, with 13 bases left between them. The CDR3 loop spans 13 amino acids. CDR3 region: CASTSPGGTEAFF. DNA of the CDR3: TGTGCCAGCACCTCCCCGGGTGGCACTGAAGCTTTCTTT.

The rearrangement uses TRBV5-6 and TRBJ1-2; 8 bases match TRBD1. V trimming: 4 bases; J trimming: 5 bases; junction bases outside the gene matches: 4. The germline V gene encodes CDR1 SGHDT and CDR2 YYEEEE. The CDR3 runs to 13 residues. CDR3: CASSPGGTYGYTF. The CDR3 bases are TGTGCCAGCAGCCCAGGGGGCACGTATGGCTACACCTTC.

The chain joins TRBV7-3 to TRBJ1-1; perhaps TRBD1 as D (6 bases). With 5 bases removed from V and 1 base from J, the gap between germline ends came to 11 bases. CDR3 size: 14 residues. The V gene's germline CDR1 is SGHTA and CDR2 FQGTGA. CDR3 loop: CASSQSQGNTEAFF. The CDR3, as DNA: TGTGCCAGCAGCCAGTCACAGGGGAACACTGAAGCTTTCTTT.

The sample holds a few counts of this clone. The chain is built from TRBV27 and TRBJ2-2; 13 nucleotides match TRBD2. The CDR3 loop spans 15 amino acids. CDR1 is MNHEY and CDR2 is SMNVEV in the germline V gene (reference sequence). The J segment lost 7 bases and the V segment lost 6 bases, leaving 5 bases of the junction unmatched. The CDR3 DNA sequence: TGTGCCAGCAGCGGGACTAGCGGGGATGTCGGGGAGCTGTTTTTT. Protein: CASSGTSGDVGELFF.

The V and J genes are TRBV29-1 and TRBJ1-1, with D perhaps matching TRBD1 (6 bases). Trimming took 7 bases from V and 2 from J, leaving 11 bases between them. The V gene's germline CDR1 is SQVTM and CDR2 ANQGSEA. This CDR3 spans 12 amino acids. In DNA form, the CDR3 reads TGCAGCGCTAACAGGGAAAACACTGAAGCTTTCTTT. Its protein product is CSANRENTEAFF.

This chain connects TRBV7-8 to TRBJ2-7; 15 positions agree with TRBD2. The ends lost 2 bases at V and 7 bases at J; junction bases unmatched: 21. CDR1 is SGHVS, CDR2 FQNEAQ, per germline. This CDR3 has 21 residues. The CDR3 DNA reads as TGTGCCAGCAGCTTACTTCCGACAGGGAGTGGACTAGCGGGAGGGCCGCGTGAGCAGTACTTC. Translation: CASSLLPTGSGLAGGPREQYF.

The rearrangement links TRBV19 to TRBJ2-1; TRBD2 matches at 8 bases. The CDR3 contains 15 residues. Unmatched junction bases numbered 5, after V lost 4 bases and J lost 3 bases. In germline, CDR1 is LNHDA, CDR2 SQIVND (reference sequence). Written as DNA, the CDR3 is TGTGCCAGTAGTACCTCCGGGGGGGACTACAATGAGCAGTTCTTC. This translates into CASSTSGGDYNEQFF. The variable domain in full, with the rest retrieved from reference TRBV19 and TRBJ2-1, is DGGITQSPKYLFRKEGQNVTLSCEQNLNHDAMYWYRQDPGQGLRLIYYSQIVNDFQKGDIAEGYSVSREKKESFPLTVTSAQKNPTAFYLCASSTSGGDYNEQFFGPGTRLTVL.

The rearrangement joins TRBV11-2 to TRBJ2-1; 8 nucleotides align to TRBD2. The CDR3 spans 18 residues. Germline assignment: CDR1 SGHAT and CDR2 FQNNGV. The J segment lost 7 bases and the V segment lost 1 base, leaving 15 bases of the junction unmatched. DNA of the CDR3: TGTGCCAGCAGCTTAGGGTCGCGAAGCGGGAGTCCTTCTAATGAGCAGTTCTTC. Its protein is CASSLGSRSGSPSNEQFF.

This rearrangement joins TRBV5-1 to TRBJ2-3, with 12 bases aligning to TRBD2. The length of the CDR3 is 17 residues. The germline V gene encodes CDR1 SGHRS and CDR2 YFSETQ. Losses at the gene ends were 3 bases for V and 6 bases for J; bases not matched to a gene: 11. CDR3 bases: TGCGCCAGCAGCTCAGTGACTAGCGGGAGAACCAGGGATACGCAGTATTTT. It translates to CASSSVTSGRTRDTQYF.

The chain recombines TRBV4-2 with TRBJ2-3; no clear D gene. The germline CDR1 and CDR2 sequences are LGHNA and YNFKEQ. V dropped 0 bases and J dropped 0 bases, with 7 bases sitting between them. CDR3 size: 15 residues. CDR3 coding DNA: TGTGCCAGCAGCCAAGATCCTCCTAGCACAGATACGCAGTATTTT. The encoded protein is CASSQDPPSTDTQYF.

This clone has only a few counts. The chain is built from TRBV19 and TRBJ1-2, with TRBD1 matching 7 bases. This CDR3 comprises 14 residues. The germline CDR1 and CDR2 sequences are LNHDA and SQIVND (reference sequence). Unmatched junction bases numbered 6, after V lost 5 bases and J lost 3 bases. This CDR3 is CASSPPDRDYGYTF. The CDR3 DNA is TGTGCCAGTAGTCCCCCAGACAGGGACTATGGCTACACCTTC.

The rearrangement links TRBV6-5 to TRBJ2-7, with a tentative D call TRBD1 (6 bases). Trimming pared 6 bases from V and 4 bases from J, leaving 10 bases between. The CDR3 loop spans 12 amino acids. Per germline, CDR1 MNHEY and CDR2 SVGAGI. The DNA for the CDR3 is TGTGCCAGCAGCTCCGACAGGTACGAGCAGTACTTC. Protein sequence: CASSSDRYEQYF.

In this sample, this clone turned up a few times. The chain carries TRBV7-9 and TRBJ2-1, with 11 bases identical to TRBD2. Germline V gene data show CDR1 as SEHNR and CDR2 as FQNEAQ (reference sequence). The CDR3 consists of 14 residues. The J segment lost 7 bases and the V segment lost 5 bases, leaving 4 bases of the junction unmatched. Here the CDR3 DNA reads TGTGCCAGCAGCCGTCCTAGCGGGAGGAATGAGCAGTTCTTC. Translated: CASSRPSGRNEQFF.

The CDR3 is CASRDISNEKLFF. The CDR3 region has the DNA TGTGCCAGCCGGGACATCAGTAATGAAAAACTGTTTTTT. The chain is built from TRBV27 and TRBJ1-4; D possibly corresponds to TRBD1 (6 bases). CDR1 and CDR2 from the germline V gene are MNHEY and SMNVEV (reference sequence). The ends were cut back, 8 bases at V and 4 bases at J, with 11 bases in the middle. This CDR3 spans 13 amino acids.

The chain employs TRBV27 and TRBJ1-2, with 10 nucleotides matching TRBD1. The germline CDR1 and CDR2 sequences are MNHEY and SMNVEV (reference sequence). Unmatched junction bases numbered 7, after V lost 6 bases and J lost 3 bases. CDR3 length equals 15 residues. Here the CDR3 reads CASSIRTGGDYGYTF. In DNA form, the CDR3 reads TGTGCCAGCAGCATACGGACAGGGGGGGACTATGGCTACACCTTC.

The rearrangement uses TRBV4-3 and TRBJ2-1; 8 nucleotides line up with TRBD2. CDR1 LGHNA and CDR2 YSLEER come from the germline V gene. The ends lost 1 base at V and 6 bases at J; junction bases unmatched: 8. The CDR3 is 16 amino acids. The CDR3 sequence is CASSQVSGSGGNEQFF. The DNA of the CDR3 is TGCGCCAGCAGCCAAGTGTCCGGGAGCGGGGGCAATGAGCAGTTCTTC.

The V call is TRBV18, the J call TRBJ1-5, with 7 positions matching TRBD1. Germline V CDR1 and CDR2: KGHSH, LQKENI. This CDR3 is 15 amino acids long. With 6 bases clipped from V and 0 bases from J, the junction kept 5 bases outside the gene matches. In DNA form, the CDR3 reads TGTGCCAGCTCGACGGGACAGTATAGCAATCAGCCCCAGCATTTT. Translated, it gives CASSTGQYSNQPQHF.

The J gene is TRBJ2-7, the V gene TRBV27, with TRBD2 identical over 8 bases. Unmatched junction bases numbered 13, after V lost 5 bases and J lost 4 bases. Germline V gene data show CDR1 as MNHEY and CDR2 as SMNVEV (reference sequence). The CDR3 covers 16 residues. CDR3 amino acids: CASSLSGAGLVYEQYF. As DNA, the CDR3 is TGTGCCAGCAGTCTTAGCGGGGCCGGACTGGTGTACGAGCAGTACTTC.

This clone was found once. Likely a read error: the CDR3 ends without its conserved phenylalanine or tryptophan. CDR3: CASSPTSGGGDTQYV. The CDR3 bases are TGTGCCAGCAGCCCGACTAGCGGGGGGGGAGATACGCAGTATGTT. J is TRBJ2-3 and V is TRBV5-4; 14 nucleotides align to TRBD2. The V gene's germline CDR1 is SGHNT and CDR2 YYREEE (reference sequence). This CDR3 is built from 15 residues. V was pared by 4 bases and J by 5 bases, with 3 bases of the junction left unmatched.

This clone was observed a single time. This CDR3 is also generated by other DNA sequences in the sample. The chain employs TRBV6-6 and TRBJ1-1; 8 nucleotides agree with TRBD1. From germline, CDR1 is MNHNY and CDR2 SVGAGI (reference sequence). This CDR3 has 15 residues. V was clipped by 2 bases and J by 2 bases; unmatched bases: 4. CDR3 protein: CASSYPPGGNTEAFF. Written as DNA, the CDR3 is TGTGCCAGCAGTTACCCCCCAGGGGGCAACACTGAAGCTTTCTTT.

The chain links TRBV7-8 to TRBJ2-3; 9 positions match TRBD2. The CDR3 runs 16 residues. After removal of 0 bases from V and 2 bases from J, the junction contained 3 bases not matched to a gene. Germline CDR1 and CDR2: SGHVS and FQNEAQ. The CDR3 DNA sequence: TGTGCCAGCAGCTTAGCTAGCGGGGGCTTCACAGATACGCAGTATTTT. It codes for CASSLASGGFTDTQYF.

The table lists this clone with a count of one. V gene TRBV15 combines with J gene TRBJ2-3, with 10 bases aligning to TRBD2. There are 18 residues in the CDR3. V was clipped by 1 base and J by 0 bases; unmatched bases: 7. Germline V gene sequence: CDR1 LNHNV, CDR2 YYDKDF (reference sequence). As DNA, the CDR3 is TGTGCCACCAGCAGAGGACTAGCGGGCGATATTAGCACAGATACGCAGTATTTT. This gives the protein CATSRGLAGDISTDTQYF.

The rearrangement joins TRBV27 to TRBJ2-3, with 12 nucleotides matching TRBD2. From germline, CDR1 is MNHEY and CDR2 SMNVEV (reference sequence). The CDR3 loop spans 16 amino acids. Trimming removed 6 bases from V and 4 bases from J; junction bases left unmatched: 8. The CDR3 DNA sequence: TGTGCCAGCAGGGATAGACTAGCGGGAGCCGCAGATACGCAGTATTTT. Protein sequence: CASRDRLAGAADTQYF.

The rearrangement joins TRBV28 to TRBJ2-7, with 8 bases lining up with TRBD2. CDR3 length equals 12 residues. In germline, CDR1 is MDHEN, CDR2 SYDVKM. CDR3 coding DNA: TGTGGGGCGGGGACTAGCTCCTACGAGCAGTACTTC. As protein: CGAGTSSYEQYF.

V and J are TRBV7-3 and TRBJ2-7; 9 bases fit TRBD1. The CDR3 spans 16 residues. Germline trimming cut 5 bases from V and 3 bases from J; bases unmatched to any gene: 11. Per germline, CDR1 SGHTA and CDR2 FQGTGA. In DNA, the CDR3 is TGTGCCAGCAGCGCCCTAGAGACAGGGGGGCTCTACGAGCAGTACTTC. As protein: CASSALETGGLYEQYF.

The rearrangement uses TRBV2 and TRBJ2-2; 15 positions match TRBD2. Germline CDR1 SNHLY, CDR2 FYNNEI. There are 16 residues in the CDR3. With V trimmed by 1 base and J by 9 bases, 3 bases remained unmatched. CDR3 DNA sequence: TGTGCCAGCAGTGAAGTGGGGACTAGCGGGAGGCGGGAGCTGTTTTTT. This gives the protein CASSEVGTSGRRELFF. Based on the CDR3 plus reference TRBV2 and TRBJ2-2, the full variable domain is EPEVTQTPSHQVTQMGQEVILRCVPISNHLYFYWYRQILGQKVEFLVSFYNNEISEKSEIFDDQFSVERPDGSNFTLKIRSTKLEDSAMYFCASSEVGTSGRRELFFGEGSRLTVL.